This T cell receptor (beta chain) was profiled in a study of blood T cell repertoires in COVID-19. This clone was seen only a few times. Sequencing was performed with immunoSEQ multiplex PCR; in TCRdb, only in-frame clones are kept and a portion is missing. Of about 150,000 clones in the sample, 83% were seen once. The sample taken for sequencing was peripheral blood. The origin of this receptor is a woman aged 55-75 years with COVID-19, enrolled during active disease.

CDR3 protein: CASWGGQTMNTEAFF. Written as DNA, the CDR3 is TGTGCCAGCTGGGGAGGGCAGACGATGAACACTGAAGCTTTCTTT. J is TRBJ1-1 and V is TRBV5-8, with unresolved D. CDR1 is SGHTS, CDR2 YDEGEE, per germline. The V and J ends lost 7 bases and 0 bases respectively, with 16 bases between them. The CDR3 has 15 amino acids.